These 19 T cell receptor beta chains came from one sample sequenced in a study of cytomegalovirus exposure and HLA in healthy donors. PCR amplification relied on 60 Vbeta primers (plus 13 Jbeta primers). The table came from immunoSEQ multiplex PCR; TCRdb's copy has only in-frame clones and leaves some out. The sample lists 100,000 to 150,000 clones, almost 80% seen once, with 1.4% to 1.5% in the top ten. The sequencing input was PBMCs. These receptors were collected from a female donor in good health and CMV-seronegative.

This clone was counted a single time. The chain is built from TRBV5-1 and TRBJ2-7; D may be TRBD2 (5 bases). With 6 bases removed from V and 4 bases from J, the gap between germline ends came to 14 bases. Germline V gives CDR1 SGHRS, CDR2 YFSETQ. The CDR3 covers 13 residues. CDR3 sequence reads: CASKERLTYEQYF. The CDR3 DNA reads TGCGCCAGCAAGGAGCGGCTTACATACGAGCAGTACTTC.

The chain links TRBV27 to TRBJ2-3; 9 nucleotides align to TRBD1. Germline trimming cut 6 bases from V and 5 bases from J; bases unmatched to any gene: 9. The germline V gene encodes CDR1 MNHEY and CDR2 SMNVEV (reference sequence). The CDR3 has 15 amino acids. CDR3: CASSTPGQGGDTQYF. The CDR3, as DNA: TGTGCCAGCAGCACTCCGGGACAGGGAGGAGATACGCAGTATTTT.

The rearrangement uses TRBV28 and TRBJ1-2, with D unclear. CDR3 length: 13 residues. Trimming stripped 6 bases from V and 6 bases from J, with 14 bases between. CDR1 and CDR2 (germline): MDHEN, SYDVKM. CDR3 nucleotides: TGTGCCAGCAGATCCGGACGGGGAAATGGCTACACCTTC. As protein: CASRSGRGNGYTF.

CDR3 protein: CASSYGQLYEQYF. The DNA for the CDR3 is TGTGCCAGCAGTTACGGACAGCTCTACGAGCAGTACTTC. The chain uses TRBV6-5 and TRBJ2-7, with D possibly TRBD1 on 6 matching bases. V shed 2 bases and J shed 3 bases, with 8 bases lying between them. Germline CDR1 reads MNHEY; CDR2 reads SVGAGI. The CDR3 spans 13 residues.

This chain links TRBV7-6 with TRBJ2-5; D ambiguous. CDR1 and CDR2 (germline): SGHVS, FNYEAQ. The germline V and J ends were trimmed by 5 bases and 9 bases, with 10 bases remaining between them. The CDR3 loop spans 11 amino acids. The CDR3 here is CASSAVEAQYF. The CDR3 bases are TGTGCCAGCAGCGCAGTTGAGGCCCAGTACTTC.

The chain combines TRBV5-1 with TRBJ1-1; 9 positions agree with TRBD1. The CDR3 consists of 14 residues. CDR1 and CDR2 from the germline V gene are SGHRS and YFSETQ. Trimming took 5 bases from V and 2 from J; bases not matched to a gene: 4. CDR3 nucleotides: TGCGCCAGCAGGTCACAGGGGGCAAACACTGAAGCTTTCTTT. This gives the protein CASRSQGANTEAFF.

The sample holds one count of this clone. This chain connects TRBV4-1 to TRBJ2-7, with D tentatively TRBD1 (5 bases). CDR3 length: 13 residues. V lost 4 bases, J lost 2 bases, and 9 bases lay in between. Germline values: CDR1 MGHRA, CDR2 YSYEKL. CDR3 residues: CASSPTVPYEQYF. CDR3 nucleotide sequence: TGCGCCAGCAGCCCGACAGTTCCCTACGAGCAGTACTTC.

The chain combines TRBV5-1 with TRBJ2-7; TRBD2 matches at 14 bases. This CDR3 spans 18 amino acids. V lost 3 bases to trimming and J lost 2 bases; unmatched junction nucleotides: 10. Per germline, CDR1 SGHRS and CDR2 YFSETQ. In nucleotides, the CDR3 is TGCGCCAGCAGCTGGGGACTAGCGGGAGAGACGGGTACCTACGAGCAGTACTTC. Its protein is CASSWGLAGETGTYEQYF.

This chain links TRBV15 with TRBJ2-7; 10 nucleotides agree with TRBD1. Germline CDR1 reads LNHNV; CDR2 reads YYDKDF (reference sequence). This CDR3 contains 14 residues. V gave up 1 base and J gave up 3 bases; unmatched junction bases: 0. The CDR3 is CATSRGTGGYEQYF. The CDR3 nucleotides read TGTGCCACCAGCAGAGGGACAGGGGGCTACGAGCAGTACTTC. Supplemented by reference TRBV15 and TRBJ2-7, the full variable domain reads DAMVIQNPRYQVTQFGKPVTLSCSQTLNHNVMYWYQQKSSQAPKLLFHYYDKDFNNEADTPDNFQSRRPNTSFCFLDIRSPGLGDTAMYLCATSRGTGGYEQYFGPGTRLTVT.

This clone was observed a handful of times. The chain has TRBV5-4 and TRBJ1-1, with a weak D call TRBD1 (5 bases). The CDR3 is 14 residues long. The germline V and J ends were trimmed by 0 bases and 5 bases, with 11 bases remaining between them. Germline V gene sequence: CDR1 SGHNT, CDR2 YYREEE (reference sequence). The CDR3 region has the DNA TGTGCCAGCAGCTTGGGGCAGGGTTTGACTGAAGCTTTCTTT. This gives the protein CASSLGQGLTEAFF.

The rearrangement joins TRBV19 to TRBJ1-2, with D possibly matching TRBD1 (5 bases). The CDR3 is made up of 13 amino acids. In germline, CDR1 is LNHDA, CDR2 SQIVND (reference sequence). The CDR3 region is CATRDLKGYGYTF. CDR3 DNA: TGTGCAACCCGGGACTTAAAGGGGTATGGCTACACCTTC.

The V gene is TRBV9, the J gene TRBJ2-6; D is undetermined. V was cut by 0 bases and J by 0 bases, with 10 bases left in between. This CDR3 contains 17 residues. Per germline, CDR1 SGDLS and CDR2 YYNGEE. CDR3 amino acids: CASSVAFLLSGANVLTF. The CDR3 nucleotides are TGTGCCAGCAGCGTAGCTTTTCTTCTCTCTGGGGCCAACGTCCTGACTTTC.

This clone was found once. J is TRBJ1-2 and V is TRBV28; tentative D call: TRBD1 (6 bases). Trimming cost V 6 bases and J 4 bases, with 18 bases left between them. The germline CDR1 and CDR2 sequences are MDHEN and SYDVKM. This CDR3 region has 15 residues. The chain's CDR3 is CASSLQGKKVYGYTF. Written as DNA, the CDR3 is TGTGCCAGCAGCTTACAGGGAAAAAAGGTCTATGGCTACACCTTC.

This clone appeared a few times. This chain joins TRBV5-4 and TRBJ1-4; a possible D gene is TRBD1 (5 bases). Trimming left V 3 bases short and J 3 bases short, with 12 bases between. Germline V gene data show CDR1 as SGHNT and CDR2 as YYREEE (reference sequence). The CDR3 length is 15 residues. The CDR3: CASSSPGKANEKLFF. The CDR3 DNA is TGTGCCAGCAGCTCTCCAGGGAAAGCTAATGAAAAACTGTTTTTT.

This chain joins TRBV18 and TRBJ1-4; tentatively, D is TRBD1 (5 bases). The CDR3 runs to 14 residues. The germline V gene has CDR1 KGHSH and CDR2 LQKENI. V lost 1 base and J lost 6, with 9 bases in between. Here the CDR3 reads CASSPQMTDEKLFF. The CDR3 DNA reads as TGTGCCAGCTCACCACAGATGACAGATGAAAAACTGTTTTTT.

This clone was recorded only once. The chain carries TRBV6-5 and TRBJ1-1; the match to TRBD1 covers 7 bases. Unmatched junction bases numbered 5, after V lost 1 base and J lost 0 bases. Germline V CDR1 and CDR2: MNHEY, SVGAGI. CDR3 length equals 16 residues. The CDR3 is CASSYWRQGMNTEAFF. The CDR3 DNA reads TGTGCCAGCAGTTACTGGCGACAGGGAATGAACACTGAAGCTTTCTTT.

This clone was found a few times. The chain carries TRBV6-5 and TRBJ1-6; 7 positions match TRBD1. The trim removed 2 bases at V and 4 bases at J, leaving 2 bases unmatched. Germline-derived CDR1 and CDR2 are MNHEY and SVGAGI. The CDR3 has 15 residues. The CDR3 region has the DNA TGTGCCAGCAGTTACGGGACAGCTTATAATTCACCCCTCCACTTT. Translating gives CASSYGTAYNSPLHF.

This clone was detected a few times. The J gene is TRBJ2-7, the V gene TRBV19; tentative D call: TRBD2 (6 bases). Trimming stripped 7 bases from V and 0 bases from J, with 13 bases between. Per germline, CDR1 LNHDA and CDR2 SQIVND (reference sequence). This CDR3 is 14 amino acids long. The chain's CDR3 is CASKVAVSSYEQYF. CDR3 DNA: TGTGCCAGTAAAGTAGCGGTGAGCTCCTACGAGCAGTACTTC. Filled out from reference TRBV19 and TRBJ2-7, the complete variable domain reads DGGITQSPKYLFRKEGQNVTLSCEQNLNHDAMYWYRQDPGQGLRLIYYSQIVNDFQKGDIAEGYSVSREKKESFPLTVTSAQKNPTAFYLCASKVAVSSYEQYFGPGTRLTVT.

This clone was seen a single time. The chain links TRBV11-2 to TRBJ2-7; D gene unclear. Per germline, CDR1 SGHAT and CDR2 FQNNGV. The CDR3 sequence is 15 residues long. V lost 1 base and J lost 2, with 12 bases in between. DNA for the CDR3: TGTGCCAGCAGCTTAGTACCAGGTTATACCTACGAGCAGTACTTC. Encoded protein: CASSLVPGYTYEQYF.